This TCR beta chain was retrieved from a study of CD8+CD57+ T cells in acquired aplastic anemia. Trimming stripped 6 bases from V and 7 bases from J, with 16 bases between. The CDR3 extends over 13 amino acids. Germline V lookup: CDR1 DFQATT, CDR2 SNEGSKA (reference sequence). This clonotype appeared many times. CD8+CD57+ cell expansion had been shown by flow cytometry in patients chosen for sequencing. TCR beta VDJ and CDR3 profiling used genomic DNA as template. MiXCR, run by TCRdb on the reads, gives a single entry per CDR3 protein. Of some 160,000 distinct CDR3 sequences listed, roughly 48% were seen once; the top ten hold around a third.

The chain uses TRBV20-1 and TRBJ1-5; D might be TRBD1 (5 bases). The specimen was sorted CD4+, CD8+, or CD8+CD57+ T cells (not recorded which) from PBMCs. The TCR sequence derives from a human donor with aplastic anemia. Here the CDR3 reads CSAAPAGKQPQHF. The CDR3 region has the DNA TGCAGTGCCGCCCCGGCAGGGAAGCAGCCCCAGCATTTT.